Listed below are T cell receptor beta chains from one sample, sequenced in a study of shared clonotypes between healthy human individuals. The method was immunoSEQ multiplex PCR; TCRdb's version includes in-frame clones alone and lacks a portion of them. The data show hundreds of thousands of clones, 75% to 85% seen once. Sequencing input: PBMCs. The receptor set was obtained from a woman between 35 and 50 years old in good health. Some clones in this sample may be carry-over from other donors' samples. Each CDR3 is given with its conserved first and last residue. A D gene is named only where the DNA matches it firmly. Size tells how often a clone was seen (once, few, many) or the class of an expanded clone, and some rows leave it out.

j_call	v_call	clone_size	d_call	cdr3_nt	cdr3_aa
TRBJ2-1	TRBV12-1	.	.	TGTGCCAGCAGCTTTGTAGTAGCGGGAGCGTACAATGAGCAGTTCTTC	CASSFVVAGAYNEQFF
TRBJ2-1	TRBV13	.	.	TGTGCCAGCAGCACGCGTGCGGGGAATGAGCAGTTCTTC	CASSTRAGNEQFF
TRBJ2-7	TRBV29-1	.	.	TGCAGCGTTGCTCCAAGGGTGGACGAGCAGTACTTC	CSVAPRVDEQYF
TRBJ2-5	TRBV19	.	.	TGTGCCAGTAGTATAGCGGGGGCAGGGGAGACCCAGTACTTC	CASSIAGAGETQYF
TRBJ2-1	TRBV14	.	TRBD2	TGTGCCAGCAGCCAAGCCGGGACTAGGGGGTACAATGAGCAGTTCTTC	CASSQAGTRGYNEQFF
TRBJ2-1	TRBV28	.	TRBD1	TGTGCCAGCAGGAAGGGGGCGGGCTCCTACAATGAGCAGTTCTTC	CASRKGAGSYNEQFF
TRBJ1-5	TRBV19	.	.	TGTGCCAGTAGTATACCGGGAAGAGGGTACCAGCCCCAGCATTTT	CASSIPGRGYQPQHF
TRBJ1-2	TRBV15	.	.	TGTGCCACCAGCAGAGATTCGTGGGAGGACCCCAGGGGAAACTATGGCTACACCTTC	CATSRDSWEDPRGNYGYTF
TRBJ2-1	TRBV21-1	.	.	TGTGCCAGCAGCAACGACTTACCCTTAATCTACAATGAGCAGTTCTTC	CASSNDLPLIYNEQFF
TRBJ2-5	TRBV18	.	.	TGTGCCAGCTCACCGACAGGTCCAGAGACCCAGTACTTC	CASSPTGPETQYF
TRBJ2-1	TRBV5-1	.	TRBD2	TGCGCCAGCAGCGGCCACGAGGGACTAGCGGGCAATGAGCAGTTCTTC	CASSGHEGLAGNEQFF
TRBJ2-5	TRBV6-1	many	.	TGTGCCAGCAGCTCGGGGCTGGAAACTTATGAGCTGTACTTC	CASSSGLETYELYF
TRBJ1-5	TRBV27	.	.	TGTGCCAGCAGTCCGGGCGGGTTACGTGAGCCCCAGCATTTT	CASSPGGLREPQHF
TRBJ2-3	TRBV5-8	many	TRBD2	TGTGCCAGCAGCTCCCTAGCGGGATTCACAGATACGCAGTATTTT	CASSSLAGFTDTQYF
TRBJ1-3	TRBV4-1	.	.	TGCGCCAGCAGCCAAGATGAGGGGAAGATCTCTGGAAACACCATATATTTT	CASSQDEGKISGNTIYF
TRBJ1-2	TRBV7-2	.	.	TGTGCCAGCAGCTTAGATGGGAAGAACTATGGCTACACCTTC	CASSLDGKNYGYTF
TRBJ2-2	TRBV28	.	TRBD2	TGTGCCAGCAGTCAACTAGCGGGAGAGGCCGGGGAGCTGTTTTTT	CASSQLAGEAGELFF
TRBJ2-7	TRBV10-3	.	TRBD2	TGTGCCATCAGTGGAATTAGCGGGACCTACGAGCAGTACTTC	CAISGISGTYEQYF
TRBJ1-4	TRBV9	.	TRBD1	TGTGCCAGCAGCGTAGGGGGACAGTCTAATGAAAAACTGTTTTTT	CASSVGGQSNEKLFF
TRBJ2-5	TRBV30	.	.	TGTGCCTGGAGTGTACAAGGGGCGGAGACCCAGTACTTC	CAWSVQGAETQYF
TRBJ2-5	TRBV25-1	.	.	TGTGCCAGCAGTGAATATGGGTTGGAGACCCAGTACTTC	CASSEYGLETQYF
TRBJ2-1	TRBV6-1	.	.	TGTGCCAGCAGTGAAACTTCAACAGGGAAGAAAGTCTTC	CASSETSTGKKVF
TRBJ1-5	TRBV19	.	.	TGTGCCAGTAGTACGGTAGGGGTTGATCAGCCCCAGCATTTT	CASSTVGVDQPQHF
TRBJ2-3	TRBV28	.	TRBD2	TGTGCCAGCAGCTTACTAGCGGGAGGGCCGGGAGATACGCAGTATTTT	CASSLLAGGPGDTQYF
TRBJ2-5	TRBV5-6	.	.	TGTGCCAGCAGCAAGCCCCCGACTAGTTGGGCCCAGTACTTC	CASSKPPTSWAQYF
TRBJ2-3	TRBV18	.	.	TGTGCCAGCCTCCGGACTACGACTAGCACAGATACGCAGTATTTT	CASLRTTTSTDTQYF
TRBJ2-1	TRBV2	.	TRBD2	TGTGCCAGCAGCGTAGCGGGAGGCTCCTACAATGAGCAGTTCTTC	CASSVAGGSYNEQFF
TRBJ2-7	TRBV13	.	TRBD1	TGTGCCAGCAGCTGGGGGACAGGGGCTGGGGAGCAGTACTTC	CASSWGTGAGEQYF
TRBJ2-7	TRBV18	.	TRBD1	TGTGCCAGCTCATCGGGACAGGGGGCCTCCTACGAGCAGTACTTC	CASSSGQGASYEQYF
TRBJ2-7	TRBV29-1	.	TRBD2	TGCAGCGTTGTTACGTCGACTAGCGGGCCCGAGCAGTACTTC	CSVVTSTSGPEQYF
TRBJ1-1	TRBV30	.	.	TGTGCCTGGAGTGTGGCGGGGGGCAGGGAAGCTTTCTTT	CAWSVAGGREAFF
TRBJ1-6	TRBV19	.	TRBD1	TGTGCCAGTAGTATAGGACAGGGGATTTCACCCCTCCACTTT	CASSIGQGISPLHF
TRBJ1-2	TRBV19	.	.	TGTGCCAGTAGTATAGATCTATTTAGGGGAAGGAGCTATGGCTACACCTTC	CASSIDLFRGRSYGYTF